The rows below give T cell receptor beta chains drawn from one sample of a study of chemoradiotherapy in HPV16-positive cancers. Assay: immunoSEQ multiplex PCR; the TCRdb copy retains only in-frame clones and omits some. The table has nearly 5,500 clones, roughly 85% seen once. The sample was tumor tissue, taken from a patient who underwent chemoradiotherapy. These receptors originate from a human donor with HPV-associated anogenital cancer. Each CDR3 is given with its conserved first and last residue. The order of the fields is D gene, CDR3 length, V gene, clone size, J gene, CDR3 protein, CDR3 DNA. D genes are given only for firm matches. Rows give clone size only sometimes, using once, few, many, or a class for an expanded clone.

d_gene: NA; len: 16; v_gene: TRBV5-4; abundance: NA; j_gene: TRBJ1-2; CDR3aa: CASSSQGSPGEYGYTF; CDR3nt: TGTGCCAGCAGCTCACAGGGAAGTCCCGGGGAATATGGCTACACCTTC
d_gene: TRBD1; len: 12; v_gene: TRBV30; abundance: NA; j_gene: TRBJ1-2; CDR3aa: CAWITGGYGYTF; CDR3nt: TGTGCCTGGATAACAGGGGGGTATGGCTACACCTTC
d_gene: NA; len: 13; v_gene: TRBV14; abundance: NA; j_gene: TRBJ1-1; CDR3aa: CASSQAEGSEAFF; CDR3nt: TGTGCCAGCAGCCAAGCGGAGGGGTCTGAAGCTTTCTTT
d_gene: NA; len: 12; v_gene: TRBV2; abundance: NA; j_gene: TRBJ1-2; CDR3aa: CASSENSRGYTF; CDR3nt: TGTGCCAGCAGTGAAAACAGTCGGGGCTACACCTTC
d_gene: TRBD1; len: 13; v_gene: TRBV10-3; abundance: NA; j_gene: TRBJ1-1; CDR3aa: CTITGGQNTEAFF; CDR3nt: TGTACCATAACAGGGGGCCAGAACACTGAAGCTTTCTTT
d_gene: NA; len: 14; v_gene: TRBV5-1; abundance: NA; j_gene: TRBJ1-1; CDR3aa: CASSGQTVNTEAFF; CDR3nt: TGCGCCAGCAGCGGTCAGACGGTCAACACTGAAGCTTTCTTT
d_gene: TRBD1; len: 11; v_gene: TRBV29-1; abundance: NA; j_gene: TRBJ1-2; CDR3aa: CSGQGRTGYTF; CDR3nt: TGCAGCGGACAGGGTCGTACAGGCTACACCTTC
d_gene: NA; len: 15; v_gene: TRBV2; abundance: NA; j_gene: TRBJ2-5; CDR3aa: CASSENQGSQETQYF; CDR3nt: TGTGCCAGCAGTGAAAATCAGGGCAGCCAAGAGACCCAGTACTTC
d_gene: NA; len: 13; v_gene: TRBV2; abundance: once; j_gene: TRBJ1-2; CDR3aa: CASSENLNYGYTF; CDR3nt: TGTGCCAGCAGTGAAAACTTAAACTATGGCTACACCTTC
d_gene: TRBD1; len: 13; v_gene: TRBV2; abundance: NA; j_gene: TRBJ1-5; CDR3aa: CASRRDSNQPQHF; CDR3nt: TGTGCCAGCAGGAGGGACAGTAACCAGCCCCAGCATTTT
d_gene: NA; len: 14; v_gene: TRBV29-1; abundance: NA; j_gene: TRBJ1-1; CDR3aa: CSVNGGGMNTEAFF; CDR3nt: TGCAGCGTTAATGGCGGGGGGATGAACACTGAAGCTTTCTTT
d_gene: NA; len: 14; v_gene: TRBV6-1; abundance: few; j_gene: TRBJ2-2; CDR3aa: CASRTDGDTGELFF; CDR3nt: TGTGCCAGCAGGACAGACGGAGACACCGGGGAGCTGTTTTTT
d_gene: NA; len: 15; v_gene: TRBV27; abundance: few; j_gene: TRBJ2-6; CDR3aa: CASSLSMGGANVLTF; CDR3nt: TGTGCCAGCAGTTTATCGATGGGTGGGGCCAACGTCCTGACTTTC
d_gene: TRBD2; len: 17; v_gene: TRBV7-3; abundance: NA; j_gene: TRBJ2-2; CDR3aa: CASSSHSGLAGAGELFF; CDR3nt: TGTGCCAGCAGTTCACATTCGGGACTAGCGGGTGCCGGGGAGCTGTTTTTT
d_gene: NA; len: 18; v_gene: TRBV19; abundance: NA; j_gene: TRBJ2-1; CDR3aa: CASSITRNYGPSYGEQFF; CDR3nt: TGTGCCAGTAGTATAACCCGAAATTATGGCCCTTCTTACGGTGAGCAGTTCTTC
d_gene: NA; len: 13; v_gene: TRBV11-2; abundance: NA; j_gene: TRBJ1-1; CDR3aa: CASSLGRNTEAFF; CDR3nt: TGTGCCAGCAGCTTGGGCAGGAACACTGAAGCTTTCTTT
d_gene: NA; len: 16; v_gene: TRBV7-9; abundance: NA; j_gene: TRBJ2-1; CDR3aa: CASSFPPDSSYNEQFF; CDR3nt: TGTGCCAGCAGCTTCCCACCGGACAGTTCCTACAATGAGCAGTTCTTC
d_gene: NA; len: 17; v_gene: TRBV11-2; abundance: NA; j_gene: TRBJ1-5; CDR3aa: CASSPGQILNSNQPQHF; CDR3nt: TGTGCCAGCAGCCCCGGACAGATACTAAATAGCAATCAGCCCCAGCATTTT
d_gene: NA; len: 13; v_gene: TRBV4-2; abundance: NA; j_gene: TRBJ1-1; CDR3aa: CASSQDPGREAFF; CDR3nt: TGTGCCAGCAGCCAAGATCCGGGCAGGGAAGCTTTCTTT
d_gene: NA; len: 14; v_gene: TRBV6-1; abundance: NA; j_gene: TRBJ1-2; CDR3aa: CASTRSIQNYGYTF; CDR3nt: TGTGCCAGCACTAGGAGTATCCAGAACTATGGCTACACCTTC
d_gene: NA; len: 13; v_gene: TRBV7-2; abundance: NA; j_gene: TRBJ2-1; CDR3aa: CASSLLRVNEQFF; CDR3nt: TGTGCCAGCAGCTTACTGCGCGTCAATGAGCAGTTCTTC
d_gene: TRBD2; len: 14; v_gene: TRBV10-3; abundance: NA; j_gene: TRBJ2-5; CDR3aa: CAIRERGAGETQYF; CDR3nt: TGTGCCATCCGAGAGCGGGGGGCAGGGGAGACCCAGTACTTC
d_gene: TRBD1; len: 15; v_gene: TRBV11-3; abundance: NA; j_gene: TRBJ2-7; CDR3aa: CASSPSGTGLWEQYF; CDR3nt: TGTGCCAGCAGCCCATCCGGGACAGGCCTTTGGGAGCAGTACTTC
d_gene: NA; len: 15; v_gene: TRBV5-1; abundance: NA; j_gene: TRBJ2-7; CDR3aa: CASSLVEDKSNSQYF; CDR3nt: TGCGCCAGCAGCTTGGTCGAGGACAAGTCCAATTCACAGTACTTC
d_gene: NA; len: 15; v_gene: TRBV5-1; abundance: NA; j_gene: TRBJ2-2; CDR3aa: CASSLAGLVTGELFF; CDR3nt: TGCGCCAGCAGCTTGGCGGGGCTAGTCACCGGGGAGCTGTTTTTT
d_gene: TRBD2; len: 13; v_gene: TRBV30; abundance: few; j_gene: TRBJ2-5; CDR3aa: CAGAGGFQETQYF; CDR3nt: TGTGCCGGAGCGGGGGGTTTCCAGGAGACCCAGTACTTC
d_gene: NA; len: 14; v_gene: TRBV7-6; abundance: NA; j_gene: TRBJ1-5; CDR3aa: CASSLSSGRQPQHF; CDR3nt: TGTGCCAGCAGCCTTTCCTCCGGGAGGCAGCCCCAGCATTTT
d_gene: TRBD1; len: 19; v_gene: TRBV7-9; abundance: NA; j_gene: TRBJ1-1; CDR3aa: CASSLIGRVDRGRNTEAFF; CDR3nt: TGTGCCAGCAGCTTAATTGGGCGGGTGGACAGGGGGAGGAACACTGAAGCTTTCTTT
d_gene: NA; len: 14; v_gene: TRBV19; abundance: NA; j_gene: TRBJ2-3; CDR3aa: CASRLSTSTDTQYF; CDR3nt: TGTGCCAGTAGACTCAGTACTAGCACAGATACGCAGTATTTT
d_gene: NA; len: 17; v_gene: TRBV28; abundance: NA; j_gene: TRBJ1-1; CDR3aa: CASRQHLARLWNTEAFF; CDR3nt: TGTGCCAGCAGACAACATCTAGCAAGGCTTTGGAACACTGAAGCTTTCTTT
d_gene: TRBD1; len: 13; v_gene: TRBV11-3; abundance: NA; j_gene: TRBJ2-2; CDR3aa: CASSQGQTGELFF; CDR3nt: TGTGCCAGCAGCCAGGGACAGACCGGGGAGCTGTTTTTT
d_gene: TRBD1; len: 15; v_gene: TRBV5-1; abundance: NA; j_gene: TRBJ2-1; CDR3aa: CASSFTGQGYNEQFF; CDR3nt: TGCGCCAGCAGCTTTACGGGACAGGGCTACAATGAGCAGTTCTTC
d_gene: NA; len: 15; v_gene: TRBV7-3; abundance: NA; j_gene: TRBJ2-5; CDR3aa: CASSLSGVLAETQYF; CDR3nt: TGTGCCAGCAGCTTAAGCGGGGTATTGGCAGAGACCCAGTACTTC
d_gene: TRBD2; len: 16; v_gene: TRBV5-4; abundance: NA; j_gene: TRBJ2-5; CDR3aa: CASSKAGGRSQETQYF; CDR3nt: TGTGCCAGCAGCAAAGCGGGGGGCCGGTCCCAAGAGACCCAGTACTTC
d_gene: NA; len: 17; v_gene: TRBV7-6; abundance: NA; j_gene: TRBJ2-5; CDR3aa: CASSPNDRIGSKETQYF; CDR3nt: TGTGCCAGCAGCCCTAATGACAGGATAGGTTCTAAAGAGACCCAGTACTTC
d_gene: TRBD2; len: 19; v_gene: TRBV2; abundance: NA; j_gene: TRBJ2-3; CDR3aa: CASSENPRGLAGGTDTQYF; CDR3nt: TGTGCCAGCAGTGAAAATCCCAGGGGGCTAGCGGGGGGGACCGATACGCAGTATTTT
d_gene: NA; len: 11; v_gene: TRBV29-1; abundance: once; j_gene: TRBJ1-1; CDR3aa: CSVAPSTEAFF; CDR3nt: TGCAGCGTCGCGCCCTCCACTGAAGCTTTCTTT
d_gene: NA; len: 13; v_gene: TRBV7-7; abundance: NA; j_gene: TRBJ2-5; CDR3aa: CASSFEKGAAQYF; CDR3nt: TGTGCCAGCAGCTTTGAGAAAGGAGCGGCCCAGTACTTC
d_gene: TRBD1; len: 14; v_gene: TRBV5-5; abundance: NA; j_gene: TRBJ1-2; CDR3aa: CASSSTGGNYGYTF; CDR3nt: TGTGCCAGCAGCTCGACAGGGGGCAACTATGGCTACACCTTC
d_gene: TRBD1; len: 14; v_gene: TRBV29-1; abundance: NA; j_gene: TRBJ2-2; CDR3aa: CSVLGTGYTGELFF; CDR3nt: TGCAGCGTTCTCGGGACAGGGTACACCGGGGAGCTGTTTTTT
d_gene: TRBD1; len: 18; v_gene: TRBV11-2; abundance: NA; j_gene: TRBJ1-1; CDR3aa: CASSSATGVKTRDTEAFF; CDR3nt: TGTGCCAGCAGCTCTGCTACAGGGGTCAAAACCAGGGACACTGAAGCTTTCTTT
d_gene: NA; len: 14; v_gene: TRBV7-8; abundance: NA; j_gene: TRBJ1-2; CDR3aa: CASSLAGAVYGYTF; CDR3nt: TGTGCCAGCAGCTTAGCAGGGGCTGTCTATGGCTACACCTTC
d_gene: TRBD1; len: 19; v_gene: TRBV5-1; abundance: NA; j_gene: TRBJ1-2; CDR3aa: CASSKEAGTGVGANYGYTF; CDR3nt: TGCGCCAGCAGCAAGGAGGCCGGGACAGGGGTCGGAGCTAACTATGGCTACACCTTC
d_gene: TRBD1; len: 17; v_gene: TRBV14; abundance: NA; j_gene: TRBJ2-1; CDR3aa: CASSQVFGTGGYNEQFF; CDR3nt: TGTGCCAGCAGCCAAGTATTCGGGACAGGGGGGTACAATGAGCAGTTCTTC
d_gene: TRBD1; len: 16; v_gene: TRBV19; abundance: large; j_gene: TRBJ1-5; CDR3aa: CASSILLGQGDQPQHF; CDR3nt: TGTGCCAGTAGTATCCTCCTCGGACAGGGAGATCAGCCCCAGCATTTT
d_gene: NA; len: 16; v_gene: TRBV9; abundance: NA; j_gene: TRBJ2-7; CDR3aa: CASSVSAGGTSYEQYF; CDR3nt: TGTGCCAGCAGCGTATCAGCTGGGGGGACGTCATACGAGCAGTACTTC
d_gene: TRBD1; len: 14; v_gene: TRBV19; abundance: NA; j_gene: TRBJ1-5; CDR3aa: CASSTDRGNQPQHF; CDR3nt: TGTGCCAGTAGTACCGACAGGGGCAATCAGCCCCAGCATTTT
d_gene: NA; len: 15; v_gene: TRBV30; abundance: NA; j_gene: TRBJ1-2; CDR3aa: CAWSVLLAENYGYTF; CDR3nt: TGTGCCTGGAGTGTTCTTTTGGCGGAGAACTATGGCTACACCTTC